This T cell receptor (beta chain) was recovered during a study of blood T cell repertoires in COVID-19. Per the authors' pipeline: Reference gene primer amplification yielded estimated nucleated cell counts. TCRdb's table, derived via immunoSEQ multiplex PCR, lists solely in-frame clones and lacks some. V and J calls and clone size are as listed in that table; D and trimming were resolved from the DNA. The sample includes over 200,000 clones, approximately 88% seen only once; the top ten take around 3.6%. This CDR3 region has 15 residues. Germline assignment: CDR1 SGHAT and CDR2 FQNNGV. The ends lost 1 base at V and 8 bases at J; junction bases unmatched: 7.

The receptor comes from a woman in her twenties or thirties who had been exposed to COVID-19. The sequencing input was PBMCs or T cells enriched from blood (not recorded which). This sequence joins TRBV11-2 and TRBJ2-1; TRBD2 aligns across 8 bases. The CDR3 DNA sequence: TGTGCCAGCAGCTTAGGAGGGACTAGAGTCGATGAGCAGTTCTTC. Amino acids: CASSLGGTRVDEQFF.